This T cell receptor (beta chain) emerged from a study of blood T cell repertoires in COVID-19. For the study at large: In each case, the material was cDNA or gDNA derived from T cells, B-cell-depleted T cells, or PBMCs.

TCRdb keeps only in-frame clones here, not all; method: immunoSEQ multiplex PCR. Counted here are around 140,000 clones, around 90% occurring once; the ten biggest clones make up approximately 2%. The CDR3 totals 13 residues. CDR1 and CDR2 (germline): SGHAT, FQNNGV. V was clipped by 2 bases and J by 6 bases; unmatched bases: 0. This receptor was identified in a man between 65 and 79 years old with acute or convalescent COVID-19. The specimen sequenced was peripheral blood. J is TRBJ1-4 and V is TRBV11-2, with 7 nucleotides matching TRBD1. CDR3 DNA sequence: TGTGCCAGCAGCTTACAGGGGGATGAAAAACTGTTTTTT. Its translation is CASSLQGDEKLFF.